The 20 T cell receptor beta chains below were found in one sample sequenced in a study of T cells in Graves' hyperthyroidism and ophthalmopathy (dated by TCRdb to about 2019). Library preparation used multiplex PCR. The listed sequencing device is Illumina HiSeq 2000. The TCR beta CDR3 regions were amplified from the RNA transcripts. For the first round of RT-PCR on the TCR CDR3, the HTBI primer set was used together with the Qiagen OneStep RT-PCR kit. TCRdb reprocessed the public reads (quality trimming at Q25 with fastp, clone calling with MiXCR) and kept in-frame beta chains. Rows matching on CDR3 protein sequence are summarized as one entry with the most common DNA and genes. The sample has over 200,000 distinct CDR3 sequences on record, approximately 20% of them singletons. The leading ten clones occupy just under 45% of the sample. The sequencing sample was made of blood. Source of these receptors: a man aged 40-55 years with Graves' hyperthyroidism.

This clonotype was seen ten or more times. This chain links TRBV5-1 with TRBJ1-6, with a possible D match to TRBD1 (5 bases). This CDR3 is built from 18 residues. V lost 0 bases and J lost 0, with 13 bases in between. Germline values: CDR1 SGHRS, CDR2 YFSETQ. In DNA, the CDR3 is TGCGCCAGCAGCTTGGGAGGGACCGCCAGCTCCTATAATTCACCCCTCCACTTT. Translation gives CASSLGGTASSYNSPLHF.

The genes are TRBV2 and TRBJ2-2, with D uncertain. Trimming pared 6 bases from V and 5 bases from J, leaving 13 bases between. The length of the CDR3 is 14 residues. Germline V lookup: CDR1 SNHLY, CDR2 FYNNEI. This CDR3 reads CASSPEEYTGELFF. CDR3 nucleotide sequence: TGTGCCAGCAGCCCAGAGGAGTATACCGGGGAGCTGTTTTTT. Filled out from reference TRBV2 and TRBJ2-2, the complete variable domain reads EPEVTQTPSHQVTQMGQEVILRCVPISNHLYFYWYRQILGQKVEFLVSFYNNEISEKSEIFDDQFSVERPDGSNFTLKIRSTKLEDSAMYFCASSPEEYTGELFFGEGSRLTVL.

The sample holds many counts of this clonotype. V is TRBV28 and J is TRBJ1-1; D is perhaps TRBD1 (6 bases). The CDR3 runs 14 residues. Germline lookup yields CDR1 MDHEN and CDR2 SYDVKM. V was clipped by 10 bases and J by 4 bases, with 19 bases between them. The CDR3 DNA sequence: TGTGCCACTCTCGTCCGTGTAGGGGGCACTGAAGCTTTCTTT. Encoded protein: CATLVRVGGTEAFF.

This clonotype was detected ten times or more. The rearrangement uses TRBV5-1 and TRBJ1-4, with 8 bases fitting TRBD1. V trimming: 4 bases; J trimming: 6 bases; junction bases outside the gene matches: 11. Germline CDR1 is SGHRS and CDR2 is YFSETQ. This CDR3 has 16 amino acids. In DNA form, the CDR3 reads TGCGCCAGCAGCGACCCGCAGGGGGCAGGACATGAAAAACTGTTTTTT. Protein product: CASSDPQGAGHEKLFF. Drawing the rest from reference TRBV5-1 and TRBJ1-4, the complete variable domain is KAGVTQTPRYLIKTRGQQVTLSCSPISGHRSVSWYQQTPGQGLQFLFEYFSETQRNKGNFPGRFSGRQFSNSRSEMNVSTLELGDSALYLCASSDPQGAGHEKLFFGSGTQLSVL.

This clonotype has a single count. This chain uses TRBV24-1 with TRBJ2-2; D is unresolved. The germline V gene has CDR1 KGHDR and CDR2 SFDVKD. V was trimmed by 7 bases and J by 4 bases, leaving 6 bases between them. The length of the CDR3 is 12 residues. CDR3 region: CATRSGTGELFF. The CDR3 nucleotides are TGTGCCACCAGATCGGGCACCGGGGAGCTGTTTTTT.

This clonotype was found many times. The CDR3 spells CASSLAGQVDNQPQHF. As DNA, the CDR3 is TGTGCCAGCAGCTTAGCGGGACAGGTGGATAATCAGCCCCAGCATTTT. This chain links TRBV7-2 with TRBJ1-5, with 8 bases matching TRBD1. The CDR3 spans 16 residues. J was trimmed by 4 bases and V by 0 bases; bases with no gene match: 5. Germline lookup yields CDR1 SGHTA and CDR2 FQGNSA.

Of note for this clonotype: This may arise from a read error, as a much more abundant clone is one base away. The chain recombines TRBV27 with TRBJ2-7; D ambiguous. The CDR3 length is 15 residues. Germline V CDR1 and CDR2: MNHEY, SMNVEV (reference sequence). This chain's CDR3 is CASSLSGLLSYEPYF. The CDR3 DNA is TGTGCCAGCAGTTTATCGGGCCTTCTTTCCTACGAGCCGTACTTC.

There are many counts of this clonotype. The rearrangement uses TRBV5-1 and TRBJ1-1; 7 bases map to TRBD1. Germline V gives CDR1 SGHRS, CDR2 YFSETQ. CDR3 length: 16 amino acids. V lost 2 bases, J lost 0 bases, and 7 bases stayed unmatched. CDR3 coding DNA: TGCGCCAGCAGCTTAGATCCAGGGGGATTGAACACTGAAGCTTTCTTT. It encodes CASSLDPGGLNTEAFF.

This clonotype was observed many times. This chain joins TRBV20-1 and TRBJ2-1; 7 bases are shared with TRBD1. The CDR3 has 14 residues. The trim removed 6 bases at V and 3 bases at J, leaving 8 bases unmatched. CDR1 DFQATT and CDR2 SNEGSKA come from the germline V gene (reference sequence). The CDR3 coding sequence is TGCAGTGCCAAAGCAGGGGGAATCTACAATGAGCAGTTCTTC. The encoded protein is CSAKAGGIYNEQFF.

This clonotype was counted at least ten times. The V and J genes are TRBV24-1 and TRBJ2-2, with D hard to call. The CDR3 is 15 amino acids. Germline V gene data show CDR1 as KGHDR and CDR2 as SFDVKD. Deletions cut 0 bases from V and 1 base from J, with 5 bases between. The chain's CDR3 is CATSDLRGNTGELFF. The DNA of the CDR3 is TGTGCCACCAGTGATTTGCGTGGGAACACCGGGGAGCTGTTTTTT.

This clonotype was seen once. This may arise from a read error, as a much more abundant clone is one base away. CDR3 in amino acids: CASGQRGGYGYTF. The CDR3 DNA reads as TGTGCCAGCGGCCAACGGGGTGGCTATGGCTACACCTTC. The genes are TRBV3-1 and TRBJ1-2; no clear D gene. The CDR3 runs 13 residues. Germline CDR1 and CDR2: LGHDT and YNNKEL (reference sequence).

This clonotype was seen ten or more times. The chain couples TRBV18 to TRBJ2-7; no reliable D call. This CDR3 has 14 amino acids. The V and J ends lost 0 bases and 0 bases respectively, with 6 bases between them. Germline V lookup: CDR1 KGHSH, CDR2 LQKENI. CDR3 sequence (DNA): TGTGCCAGCTCACCACCGAGGCCCTCCTACGAGCAGTACTTC. This translates into CASSPPRPSYEQYF.

This clonotype was seen repeatedly, ten times or more. The chain couples TRBV12-3 or TRBV12-4 to TRBJ2-7, with 9 bases fitting TRBD1. J lost 0 bases, V lost 9 bases, and 6 bases had no gene match. This CDR3 spans 14 amino acids. In nucleotides, the CDR3 is TGTGCCAGTTGGGACAGGGCGAACTCCTACGAGCAGTACTTC. It specifies CASWDRANSYEQYF.

Many counts were recorded for this clonotype. DNA of the CDR3: TGCAGCGTGCACCGGGACAGGGGAACTGAAGCTTTCTTT. It specifies CSVHRDRGTEAFF. The chain employs TRBV29-1 and TRBJ1-1; 10 bases map to TRBD1. Germline trimming cut 6 bases from V and 5 bases from J; bases unmatched to any gene: 6. Looked up from germline, CDR1 is SQVTM and CDR2 is ANQGSEA. The CDR3 totals 13 residues.

This clonotype has at least ten counts. The chain carries TRBV7-2 and TRBJ2-3, with TRBD2 identical over 9 bases. The germline V gene has CDR1 SGHTA and CDR2 FQGNSA. There are 15 residues in the CDR3. With V trimmed by 7 bases and J by 3 bases, 8 bases remained unmatched. Here the CDR3 reads CASNGGGAGTDTQYF. CDR3 nucleotide sequence: TGTGCCAGCAACGGCGGGGGGGCGGGGACAGATACGCAGTATTTT.

In this sample, this clonotype turned up many times. This chain connects TRBV11-2 to TRBJ2-7, with D possibly being TRBD1 (5 bases). V was clipped by 4 bases and J by 0 bases, with 13 bases between them. Germline-derived CDR1 and CDR2 are SGHAT and FQNNGV. The CDR3 has 15 residues. CDR3 nucleotides: TGTGCCAGCAGCTATGGGGCGTTAAGCTCCTACGAGCAGTACTTC. Translation: CASSYGALSSYEQYF.

This clonotype was detected many times. The chain has TRBV20-1 and TRBJ2-1, with TRBD2 matching over 11 bases. CDR1 is DFQATT, CDR2 SNEGSKA, per germline (reference sequence). The CDR3 loop spans 14 amino acids. Germline trimming cut 5 bases from V and 6 bases from J; bases unmatched to any gene: 6. The CDR3: CSAPLAGAFNEQFF. DNA of the CDR3: TGCAGTGCTCCACTAGCGGGGGCATTCAATGAGCAGTTCTTC.

The chain couples TRBV6-1 to TRBJ1-2; D unresolved. This CDR3 spans 14 amino acids. The germline gives CDR1 MNHNS, CDR2 SASEGT. V lost 6 bases and J 0 bases, leaving 11 bases between the germline ends. Here the CDR3 DNA reads TGTGCCAGCAGATTCTCTCCAGCTAACTATGGCTACACCTTC. Translation: CASRFSPANYGYTF.

This sequence joins TRBV4-1 and TRBJ2-2; D not resolved. This CDR3 spans 15 amino acids. V lost 4 bases and J 3 bases, leaving 12 bases between the germline ends. Germline CDR1 MGHRA, CDR2 YSYEKL. CDR3 bases: TGCGCCAGCAGCCGCCGCGGCGGTTACACCGGGGAGCTGTTTTTT. This translates into CASSRRGGYTGELFF.

This clonotype has just a few counts. The chain joins TRBV5-1 to TRBJ2-5; D is unresolved. Germline V gives CDR1 SGHRS, CDR2 YFSETQ. Trimming took off 3 bases at V and 4 bases at J, with 16 bases between the two ends. The CDR3 covers 15 residues. DNA of the CDR3: TGCGCCAGCAGCTGGACGGGTGGGGTAGGAGAGACCCAGTACTTC. Protein sequence: CASSWTGGVGETQYF.